These 7 T cell receptor beta chains were all obtained from the same sample, sequenced in a study of vaccination and CD4 T cells after COVID-19. These receptors lack a known antigen. Documented treatment: approximately nine-day PBMC culture with coronavirus spike peptide pools or control peptides (ViraFEST assay). CD4+ T cells that had been cultured provided DNA sequenced with the Oncomine TCR Beta short-read assay. TCRdb called the PCR reads again in MiXCR, with one record for every CDR3 protein. The table includes 4,000 to 6,000 distinct CDR3 sequences, 35% to 45% detected once. Sequenced input: CD4+ T cells from blood, cultured in vitro. Receptors were obtained from a human donor who had recovered from COVID-19.

This chain uses TRBV7-2 with TRBJ2-6, with 9 bases aligning to TRBD2. Germline trimming cut 1 base from V and 1 base from J; bases unmatched to any gene: 5. Germline V gives CDR1 SGHTA, CDR2 FQGNSA. The CDR3 contains 18 residues. CDR3: CASSLVGGRVSGANVLTF. CDR3 bases: TGTGCCAGCAGCTTAGTGGGCGGGAGGGTTTCTGGGGCCAACGTCCTGACTTTC.

V is TRBV28 and J is TRBJ1-5; D is ambiguous. Trimming shortened V by 7 bases and J by 5 bases, and 12 bases separated the two germline ends. The CDR3 loop spans 13 amino acids. From germline, CDR1 is MDHEN and CDR2 SYDVKM. The CDR3 sequence: CASTPGEDQPQHF. In DNA form, the CDR3 reads TGTGCCAGCACCCCCGGTGAGGATCAGCCCCAGCATTTT.

The table lists this clonotype with a count of one. The rearrangement links TRBV12-3 or TRBV12-4 to TRBJ1-5, with TRBD1 matching 10 bases. V trimming: 6 bases; J trimming: 6 bases; junction bases outside the gene matches: 2. This CDR3 comprises 13 residues. In nucleotides, the CDR3 is TGTGCCAGCAGCGGGACAGGGGCTCAGCCCCAGCATTTT. It yields the protein CASSGTGAQPQHF.

The chain recombines TRBV19 with TRBJ1-3, with D hard to call. This CDR3 contains 13 residues. Trimming stripped 8 bases from V and 0 bases from J, with 8 bases between. Germline lookup yields CDR1 LNHDA and CDR2 SQIVND (reference sequence). The CDR3, as DNA: TGTGCCAGTCACAAAGACTCTGGAAACACCATATATTTT. Translation gives CASHKDSGNTIYF.

This clonotype was recorded a few times. The chain is built from TRBV10-3 and TRBJ2-3; 9 bases align to TRBD2. The CDR3 sequence is 15 residues long. Germline V gene sequence: CDR1 ENHRY, CDR2 SYGVKD. The J segment lost 4 bases and the V segment lost 6 bases, leaving 8 bases of the junction unmatched. The CDR3: CAIRRTSASADTQYF. In nucleotides, the CDR3 is TGTGCCATCAGGAGGACTAGCGCCTCAGCAGATACGCAGTATTTT.

This clonotype was counted a few times. The chain is built from TRBV7-9 and TRBJ2-7; tentatively, D is TRBD1 (5 bases). Trimming took 3 bases from V and 0 from J, leaving 12 bases between them. The CDR3 length is 15 residues. Germline V gives CDR1 SEHNR, CDR2 FQNEAQ (reference sequence). This CDR3 is CASSFAAGNSYEQYF. DNA for the CDR3: TGTGCCAGCAGCTTTGCGGCAGGGAACTCCTACGAGCAGTACTTC.

DNA of the CDR3: TGTGCCAGCAGTTACTCCCCACAGGGGGCCTCCTACGAGCAGTACTTC. The encoded protein is CASSYSPQGASYEQYF. The rearrangement joins TRBV6-5 to TRBJ2-7, with TRBD1 identical over 9 bases. CDR3 length: 16 residues. Unmatched junction bases numbered 3, after V lost 0 bases and J lost 0 bases. Germline loops: CDR1 MNHEY, CDR2 SVGAGI.